Here is one T cell receptor (beta chain) with its context. The record originates from a study of blood T cell repertoires in COVID-19. Overall study: Sites across the United States, Italy and Spain contributed samples from acute and convalescent COVID-19. T cells, B-cell-depleted T cells, or PBMCs provided the cDNA or gDNA that served as material.

The V end lost 5 bases, the J end lost 0 bases, and 13 bases lay between the germline ends. The CDR3 runs to 15 residues. Germline CDR1 is MNHEY and CDR2 is SMNVEV (reference sequence). How the authors handled the data: Quantification of nucleated cells was approximated via reference gene primer amplification. The method was immunoSEQ multiplex PCR; TCRdb's version includes in-frame clones alone and lacks a portion of them. Clone size and the V and J calls come from that table; the DNA yielded D and trimming. The sample consists of more than 300,000 clones, around 87% of them appearing once. Seattle patients were enrolled during active infection and followed longitudinally.

Sequenced: peripheral blood. This clonotype was obtained from a woman in her thirties with COVID-19, enrolled during active disease. The chain has TRBV27 and TRBJ1-2; maybe TRBD1 (5 bases). The CDR3 here is CASSQWRGANYGYTF. In DNA, the CDR3 is TGTGCCAGCAGTCAATGGAGGGGAGCTAACTATGGCTACACCTTC.